These 29 T cell receptor beta chains were sequenced from one sample in a study of CD8+ T cells in alopecia areata. cDNA serving as the sequencing template came from extracted, reverse transcribed RNA. Some clones are missing from TCRdb's copy, which holds only in-frame ones; the method was immunoSEQ multiplex PCR. This table has about 200,000 clones, more than 55% appearing once. The sequencing input was CD8+ T cells sorted from blood. The origin of the receptors is a human donor in good health.

The chain recombines TRBV9 with TRBJ1-5, with 8 bases matching TRBD1. The CDR3 has 13 residues. Trimming at V came to 5 bases and at J to 6 bases, leaving 4 bases not matched to a gene. Germline-derived CDR1 and CDR2 are SGDLS and YYNGEE. The CDR3 protein is CASSQGAAQPQHF. CDR3 DNA: TGTGCCAGCAGTCAGGGGGCGGCTCAGCCCCAGCATTTT. The variable domain in full, with the rest retrieved from reference TRBV9 and TRBJ1-5, is DSGVTQTPKHLITATGQRVTLRCSPRSGDLSVYWYQQSLDQGLQFLIQYYNGEERAKGNILERFSAQQFPDLHSELNLSSLELGDSALYFCASSQGAAQPQHFGDGTRLSIL.

This chain links TRBV4-2 with TRBJ2-1; 8 bases agree with TRBD2. Per the germline V gene, CDR1 is LGHNA and CDR2 is YNFKEQ. V was pared by 4 bases and J by 5 bases, with 7 bases of the junction left unmatched. The CDR3 loop spans 15 amino acids. Here the CDR3 reads CASSPRGGPDNEQFF. The CDR3 DNA sequence: TGTGCCAGCAGCCCCCGGGGGGGCCCCGACAATGAGCAGTTCTTC.

J is TRBJ1-1 and V is TRBV27, with 8 nucleotides matching TRBD1. Germline CDR1 is MNHEY and CDR2 is SMNVEV (reference sequence). The CDR3 is made up of 14 amino acids. J lost 5 bases, V lost 5 bases, and 7 bases had no gene match. The CDR3 reads CASSATGDGTEAFF. The CDR3 DNA is TGTGCCAGCAGTGCGACAGGGGACGGGACTGAAGCTTTCTTT.

The chain couples TRBV13 to TRBJ1-2; D unresolved. V was pared by 5 bases and J by 8 bases, with 18 bases between. The CDR3 length is 14 residues. Germline V gene sequence: CDR1 PRHDT, CDR2 FYEKMQ (reference sequence). The CDR3 spells CASSIYRESRGYTF. CDR3 DNA sequence: TGTGCCAGCAGCATCTACAGAGAAAGCAGGGGCTACACCTTC.

This chain uses TRBV4-1 with TRBJ1-5; D might be TRBD1 (6 bases). This CDR3 contains 17 residues. V gave up 1 base and J gave up 6 bases, with 19 bases separating them. CDR1 is MGHRA, CDR2 YSYEKL, per germline. The CDR3 sequence is CASSQVGGPTVAQPQHF. For the CDR3, the DNA is TGCGCCAGCAGCCAAGTGGGGGGCCCGACAGTAGCTCAGCCCCAGCATTTT.

This clone was counted a single time. V and J are TRBV9 and TRBJ2-1, with 8 bases aligning to TRBD2. Germline CDR1 reads SGDLS; CDR2 reads YYNGEE. With 0 bases clipped from V and 8 bases from J, the junction kept 13 bases outside the gene matches. This CDR3 is 17 amino acids long. The CDR3 spells CASSVDASGGGGDEQFF. The CDR3 DNA sequence: TGTGCCAGCAGCGTAGATGCCAGCGGGGGCGGCGGGGATGAGCAGTTCTTC. The full variable domain, in which reference TRBV9 and TRBJ2-1 provide the parts outside the CDR3, is DSGVTQTPKHLITATGQRVTLRCSPRSGDLSVYWYQQSLDQGLQFLIQYYNGEERAKGNILERFSAQQFPDLHSELNLSSLELGDSALYFCASSVDASGGGGDEQFFGPGTRLTVL.

This clone was seen a few times. This rearrangement joins TRBV6-4 to TRBJ2-1; D gene ambiguous. Between the trimmed V and J ends, which lost 0 bases and 7 bases, there was a span of 1 base. This CDR3 region has 11 residues. Germline CDR1 reads MRHNA; CDR2 reads SNTAGT. The CDR3 DNA reads as TGTGCCAGCAGTGACTCGAATGAGCAGTTCTTC. Translated: CASSDSNEQFF.

The chain has TRBV27 and TRBJ1-2; D gene unclear. Germline loops: CDR1 MNHEY, CDR2 SMNVEV (reference sequence). The CDR3 extends over 11 amino acids. V was clipped by 3 bases and J by 8 bases, with 7 bases between them. In DNA form, the CDR3 reads TGTGCCAGCAGTTTTAGGGTCGGCTACACCTTC. Translated: CASSFRVGYTF.

This rearrangement joins TRBV30 to TRBJ2-7, with TRBD1 identical over 10 bases. V lost 5 bases, J lost 5 bases, and 3 bases stayed unmatched. The CDR3 spans 12 residues. The germline V gene encodes CDR1 GTSNPN and CDR2 SVGIG (reference sequence). CDR3 DNA sequence: TGTGCCTGGGGGACAGGGGCCCACGAGCAGTACTTC. Translated, it gives CAWGTGAHEQYF.

This clone was seen a handful of times. The chain combines TRBV5-1 with TRBJ2-7, with 7 nucleotides matching TRBD1. Germline V gene lookup returns CDR1 SGHRS and CDR2 YFSETQ. V gave up 4 bases and J gave up 6 bases; unmatched junction bases: 4. CDR3 length equals 12 residues. The CDR3 DNA is TGCGCCAGCAGCCCAGGGGGTCTCGAGCAGTACTTC. This encodes CASSPGGLEQYF.

The genes are TRBV7-9 and TRBJ2-2; 7 bases map to TRBD1. This CDR3 contains 15 residues. J lost 3 bases, V lost 2 bases, and 3 bases had no gene match. Germline CDR1 and CDR2: SEHNR and FQNEAQ (reference sequence). This chain's CDR3 is CASSLRDSDTGELFF. In DNA form, the CDR3 reads TGTGCCAGCAGCTTAAGGGACAGCGACACCGGGGAGCTGTTTTTT.

As for this clone: Other DNA sequences in this specimen translate into the identical CDR3. The chain uses TRBV29-1 and TRBJ2-7, with D possibly called TRBD1 or TRBD2 (6 bases each). This CDR3 region has 11 residues. V lost 0 bases and J 7 bases, leaving 7 bases between the germline ends. The V gene's germline CDR1 is SQVTM and CDR2 ANQGSEA. As DNA, the CDR3 is TGCAGCGTTGAAGAAGGGGGGGAGCAGTACTTC. Translating it yields CSVEEGGEQYF.

The DNA of the CDR3 is TGCAGCGTTGAAGAATCATTTAACACTGAAGCTTTCTTT. Protein sequence: CSVEESFNTEAFF. The rearrangement uses TRBV29-1 and TRBJ1-1; D is uncertain. Trimming shortened V by 0 bases and J by 2 bases, and 7 bases separated the two germline ends. This CDR3 has 13 amino acids. The germline V gene has CDR1 SQVTM and CDR2 ANQGSEA.

In this sample, this clone turned up a few times. The chain combines TRBV10-3 with TRBJ1-5; TRBD1 is a possible D gene (5 bases). The CDR3 loop spans 16 amino acids. Germline-derived CDR1 and CDR2 are ENHRY and SYGVKD. Trimming pared 5 bases from V and 3 bases from J, leaving 17 bases between. This chain's CDR3 is CAISPEGRPSNQPQHF. CDR3 coding DNA: TGTGCCATCAGTCCGGAGGGGAGGCCTTCCAATCAGCCCCAGCATTTT.

The chain uses TRBV30 and TRBJ2-1, with unresolved D. The CDR3 loop spans 13 amino acids. Per germline, CDR1 GTSNPN and CDR2 SVGIG (reference sequence). Trimming took off 4 bases at V and 4 bases at J, with 11 bases between the two ends. Written as DNA, the CDR3 is TGTGCCTGGACCCCAGAAGCTTACAATGAGCAGTTCTTC. As protein: CAWTPEAYNEQFF.

The rearrangement links TRBV5-6 to TRBJ2-5; 10 bases are a match to TRBD1. With 3 bases clipped from V and 1 base from J, the junction kept 6 bases outside the gene matches. This CDR3 is built from 16 residues. The germline gives CDR1 SGHDT, CDR2 YYEEEE. CDR3 loop: CASSWGDRGPQETQYF. In nucleotides, the CDR3 is TGTGCCAGCAGCTGGGGGGACAGGGGACCCCAAGAGACCCAGTACTTC.

This clone was found a few times. V is TRBV14 and J is TRBJ1-1, with D unresolved. Between the trimmed V and J ends, which lost 4 bases and 0 bases, there was a span of 6 bases. The length of the CDR3 is 13 residues. CDR1 SGHDN and CDR2 FVKESK come from the germline V gene. The CDR3 is CASSPHMNTEAFF. DNA of the CDR3: TGTGCCAGCAGCCCCCACATGAACACTGAAGCTTTCTTT.

The genes are TRBV6-5 and TRBJ1-1; D is ambiguous. CDR3 length equals 14 residues. Trimming took off 2 bases at V and 3 bases at J, with 10 bases between the two ends. Germline values: CDR1 MNHEY, CDR2 SVGAGI. The CDR3 loop reads CASSYTSWDTEAFF. The CDR3 region has the DNA TGTGCCAGCAGTTACACATCATGGGACACTGAAGCTTTCTTT.

A few counts support this clone. The gene calls are TRBV2 and TRBJ2-1; tentative D call: TRBD1 (7 bases). This CDR3 comprises 10 residues. V lost 7 bases and J lost 11, with 9 bases in between. Germline V gene sequence: CDR1 SNHLY, CDR2 FYNNEI. The CDR3 protein is CASTGGQQFF. DNA for the CDR3: TGTGCCAGCACAGGGGGGCAGCAGTTCTTC.

This rearrangement joins TRBV19 to TRBJ2-3, with 16 bases identical to TRBD2. The CDR3 runs to 16 residues. Germline CDR1 LNHDA, CDR2 SQIVND (reference sequence). Trimming cost V 6 bases and J 8 bases; bases outside gene matches: 8. CDR3 nucleotide sequence: TGTGCCAGTAGCATGGGGACTAGCGGGGGGGCCGGTACGCAGTATTTT. It translates to CASSMGTSGGAGTQYF.

The V call is TRBV11-2, the J call TRBJ2-5, with TRBD1 identical over 7 bases. J lost 4 bases, V lost 5 bases, and 7 bases had no gene match. The CDR3 consists of 14 residues. The germline gives CDR1 SGHAT, CDR2 FQNNGV. CDR3 amino acids: CASSQGTAIETQYF. The CDR3 nucleotides read TGTGCCAGCAGCCAGGGGACAGCCATAGAGACCCAGTACTTC.

CDR3 protein: CAWNTGTNQPQHF. DNA for the CDR3: TGTGCCTGGAATACAGGGACAAATCAGCCCCAGCATTTT. V usage is TRBV30 and J usage is TRBJ1-5; TRBD1 might be the D (6 bases). Germline CDR1 GTSNPN, CDR2 SVGIG (reference sequence). The CDR3 loop spans 13 amino acids. V lost 4 bases and J lost 4, with 11 bases in between.

Comments on this clone: Additional DNA sequences in this sample encode the identical CDR3. The chain employs TRBV5-1 and TRBJ1-1; the match to TRBD1 covers 7 bases. Per the germline V gene, CDR1 is SGHRS and CDR2 is YFSETQ. V was pared by 3 bases and J by 1 base, with 3 bases of the junction left unmatched. There are 14 residues in the CDR3. The chain's CDR3 is CASSSTGANTEAFF. CDR3 nucleotides: TGCGCCAGCAGCTCAACAGGGGCGAACACTGAAGCTTTCTTT.

This clone was found once. This sequence joins TRBV15 and TRBJ2-5; TRBD1 aligns across 8 bases. The CDR3 has 15 residues. J lost 5 bases, V lost 5 bases, and 10 bases had no gene match. Germline V gene lookup returns CDR1 LNHNV and CDR2 YYDKDF (reference sequence). The CDR3 region is CATSHYPTGAETQYF. The DNA of the CDR3 is TGTGCCACCAGCCACTACCCGACAGGGGCCGAGACCCAGTACTTC.

The V gene is TRBV11-3, the J gene TRBJ2-7; 12 bases agree with TRBD2. The V segment lost 5 bases and the J segment 6 bases; nucleotides outside the gene matches: 5. Germline values: CDR1 SGHNT, CDR2 YENEEA. The CDR3 is 14 amino acids. CDR3 sequence: CASSPGLAGSEQYF. In nucleotides, the CDR3 is TGTGCCAGCAGCCCAGGACTAGCGGGGAGCGAGCAGTACTTC.

CDR3 protein: CASSQVTTGGSSPLHF. CDR3 bases: TGCGCCAGCAGCCAAGTGACGACAGGGGGCTCTTCACCCCTCCACTTT. The chain is built from TRBV4-1 and TRBJ1-6, with 10 bases matching TRBD1. This CDR3 spans 16 amino acids. Trimming removed 1 base from V and 9 bases from J; junction bases left unmatched: 6. Germline values: CDR1 MGHRA, CDR2 YSYEKL.

The rearrangement links TRBV2 to TRBJ1-2; D is ambiguous. The V end lost 3 bases, the J end lost 8 bases, and 4 bases lay between the germline ends. CDR3 length: 10 residues. Germline lookup yields CDR1 SNHLY and CDR2 FYNNEI. The CDR3 bases are TGTGCCAGCAGTGAGGACGGCTACACCTTC. Translating gives CASSEDGYTF.

The genes are TRBV4-1 and TRBJ1-1, with D perhaps TRBD1 (6 bases). The CDR3 contains 14 residues. The V end was cut by 1 base, the J end by 10 bases, with 16 bases between. Germline CDR1 is MGHRA and CDR2 is YSYEKL. Here the CDR3 DNA reads TGCGCCAGCAGCCAAGGGGAAACAGGGTCTGGAGCTTTCTTT. Its protein is CASSQGETGSGAFF.

The chain links TRBV9 to TRBJ2-5; 7 bases agree with TRBD1. V shed 4 bases, J shed 4 bases, and the junction held 10 bases outside the gene matches. Germline lookup yields CDR1 SGDLS and CDR2 YYNGEE. The CDR3 is made up of 15 amino acids. CDR3 coding DNA: TGTGCCAGCAGCTCCAAAACAGGGGTCGGAGAGACCCAGTACTTC. Translated: CASSSKTGVGETQYF.